Described below is a single T cell receptor (beta chain) sequence and its context. These data are taken from a study of blood T cell repertoires in COVID-19. At the level of the study: Acute and convalescent COVID-19 samples came from the United States, Italy and Spain. Sample material is recorded as cDNA or gDNA derived from T cells, B-cell-depleted T cells, or PBMCs.

As handled by the study authors: Reference gene primer amplification in the assay estimated nucleated cell counts. Using immunoSEQ multiplex PCR, the repertoire was profiled, and TCRdb retains in-frame clones only, with some absent. V, J and clone size reflect that table, while D and trimming were determined from the DNA. In the table there are about 160,000 clones, roughly 80% of which are singletons. What was sequenced was peripheral blood. This sequence originates from an elderly woman with acute or convalescent COVID-19.

CDR3 sequence reads: CASSVEAGGNPGELFF. The CDR3 nucleotides are TGTGCCAGCAGCGTCGAAGCGGGAGGGAATCCCGGGGAGCTGTTTTTT. The chain has TRBV5-4 and TRBJ2-2; the match to TRBD2 covers 10 bases. Germline loops: CDR1 SGHNT, CDR2 YYREEE (reference sequence). This CDR3 has 16 residues. After removal of 4 bases from V and 6 bases from J, the junction contained 9 bases not matched to a gene.